Listed below are T cell receptor beta chains from one sample, sequenced in a study of cytomegalovirus exposure and HLA in healthy donors. This table comes from immunoSEQ multiplex PCR, and its TCRdb copy is limited to in-frame clones, with some not included. The sample holds approximately 53,000 clones, 60% to 85% seen once. Material: PBMCs. The receptors stem from a man aged 30-40 years in good health and CMV-seropositive. Both conserved end residues are part of each CDR3. D genes are given only for firm matches. A row's size may be missing; if present it is once, few, many or a size class.

TRBV4-1	-	-	13	TRBJ1-2	CASSQATGYGYTF	TGCGCCAGCAGCCAAGCAACAGGGTATGGCTACACCTTC
TRBV6-5	-	-	13	TRBJ1-2	CASSPRDRGGYTF	TGTGCCAGCAGTCCGCGAGACAGAGGCGGCTACACCTTC
TRBV5-8	-	-	15	TRBJ2-3	CASSLGARGTDTQYF	TGTGCCAGCAGCTTGGGTGCTCGCGGCACAGATACGCAGTATTTT
TRBV6-5	-	-	16	TRBJ1-6	CASSYSTGSHNSPLHF	TGTGCCAGCAGTTACTCGACGGGGTCCCATAATTCACCCCTCCACTTT
TRBV7-9	-	-	15	TRBJ1-4	CASSSWTNTNEKLFF	TGTGCCAGCAGCTCCTGGACAAATACTAATGAAAAACTGTTTTTT
TRBV6-4	TRBD1	-	14	TRBJ2-3	CASRDRGPTDTQYF	TGTGCCAGCAGGGACAGGGGGCCAACAGATACGCAGTATTTT
TRBV29-1	-	-	15	TRBJ1-2	CSVEEGGRDRSGYTF	TGCAGCGTTGAAGAAGGAGGTCGGGATAGGTCTGGCTACACCTTC
TRBV6-5	TRBD1	-	12	TRBJ2-3	CASSRGPDTQYF	TGTGCCAGCAGCAGGGGGCCAGATACGCAGTATTTT
TRBV6-5	TRBD2	-	14	TRBJ2-1	CASSLGREADEQFF	TGTGCCAGCAGTCTAGGGAGGGAGGCGGATGAGCAGTTCTTC
TRBV2	TRBD1	-	14	TRBJ1-5	CASSRQGFDQPQHF	TGTGCCAGCAGTCGACAGGGTTTCGATCAGCCCCAGCATTTT
TRBV12-5	TRBD2	-	15	TRBJ2-1	CASGWGGGADNEQFF	TGTGCTAGTGGTTGGGGCGGGGGGGCAGACAATGAGCAGTTCTTC
TRBV5-1	TRBD2	-	18	TRBJ2-2	CASSYQGLAGGNTGELFF	TGCGCCAGCAGCTACCAGGGACTAGCGGGGGGGAACACCGGGGAGCTGTTTTTT
TRBV7-9	-	-	12	TRBJ1-3	CASRSSGNTIYF	TGTGCCAGCAGGAGCTCTGGAAACACCATATATTTT
TRBV6-5	TRBD1	few	14	TRBJ2-2	CASSLRGLGGELFF	TGTGCCAGCAGTTTAAGGGGGCTCGGCGGGGAGCTGTTTTTT
TRBV19	TRBD1	-	16	TRBJ1-5	CASSIVGTASNQPQHF	TGTGCCAGTAGTATAGTCGGGACAGCTAGCAATCAGCCCCAGCATTTT
TRBV5-4	TRBD1	few	16	TRBJ1-4	CASSFISGGGTEKLFF	TGTGCCAGCAGCTTCATCTCAGGGGGCGGGACTGAAAAACTGTTTTTT
TRBV5-5	TRBD1	-	13	TRBJ2-5	CATTRTGEETQYF	TGTGCCACTACTCGGACAGGGGAAGAGACCCAGTACTTC
TRBV6-1	-	-	14	TRBJ1-5	CASKALAGNQPQHF	TGTGCCAGCAAGGCCCTAGCGGGCAATCAGCCCCAGCATTTT
TRBV30	TRBD1	-	14	TRBJ1-2	CAWSHGQGRYGYTF	TGTGCCTGGAGTCATGGACAGGGACGGTATGGCTACACCTTC
TRBV2	-	few	15	TRBJ1-5	CASSESGGAGKPQHF	TGTGCCAGCAGTGAGTCGGGGGGGGCAGGGAAGCCCCAGCATTTT